Shown below are 18 T cell receptor beta chains from a single sample sequenced in a study of blood T cell repertoires in COVID-19. TCRdb's copy holds only in-frame clones and misses some; the assay was immunoSEQ multiplex PCR. The table includes some 190,000 clones, about 88% detected once. The sample comprised peripheral blood. All receptors come from a woman between 35 and 50 years old who had recovered from COVID-19.

The chain carries TRBV7-9 and TRBJ1-1; 7 bases map to TRBD1. The CDR3 runs 14 residues. V was clipped by 5 bases and J by 4 bases; unmatched bases: 7. The germline CDR1 and CDR2 sequences are SEHNR and FQNEAQ (reference sequence). CDR3 residues: CASSLSGQSTEAFF. In DNA, the CDR3 is TGTGCCAGCAGCCTATCGGGACAGTCCACTGAAGCTTTCTTT.

The chain has TRBV12-5 and TRBJ2-1, with 8 bases fitting TRBD2. The CDR3 has 14 amino acids. Germline values: CDR1 LGHNT, CDR2 FRNRAP. Germline trimming cut 5 bases from V and 12 bases from J; bases unmatched to any gene: 12. This CDR3 is CASGLGSSGTRQFF. The DNA for the CDR3 is TGTGCTAGTGGTCTTGGGTCGTCCGGGACTAGGCAGTTCTTC.

The rearrangement links TRBV20-1 to TRBJ2-5; TRBD1 might be the D (6 bases). Germline CDR1 reads DFQATT; CDR2 reads SNEGSKA (reference sequence). Trimming took 5 bases from V and 3 from J, leaving 7 bases between them. CDR3 size: 11 residues. CDR3 nucleotides: TGCAGTGCTTACAGGGAAGAGACCCAGTACTTC. It translates to CSAYREETQYF.

This clone was detected once. The CDR3 bases are TGTGCCTGGAGAGCGGTGAACACTGAAGCTTTCTTT. This sequence encodes CAWRAVNTEAFF. The chain has TRBV30 and TRBJ1-1; no firm D call. Looked up from germline, CDR1 is GTSNPN and CDR2 is SVGIG (reference sequence). The CDR3 runs 12 residues. V lost 3 bases and J 0 bases, leaving 5 bases between the germline ends.

This chain connects TRBV20-1 to TRBJ1-2, with D uncertain. Trimming stripped 8 bases from V and 4 bases from J, with 11 bases between. The CDR3 runs to 11 residues. Germline loops: CDR1 DFQATT, CDR2 SNEGSKA (reference sequence). The CDR3 bases are TGCAGTTTATTCCGAGGCTATGGCTACACCTTC. It codes for CSLFRGYGYTF.

This sequence joins TRBV4-1 and TRBJ2-7, with 7 bases lining up with TRBD1. The CDR3 spans 13 residues. Germline V lookup: CDR1 MGHRA, CDR2 YSYEKL. Trimming at V came to 0 bases and at J to 6 bases, leaving 2 bases not matched to a gene. The CDR3 protein is CASSQETGFEQYF. For the CDR3, the DNA is TGCGCCAGCAGCCAAGAGACAGGGTTCGAGCAGTACTTC.

The V and J genes are TRBV5-5 and TRBJ2-1; 8 bases agree with TRBD2. Germline CDR1 is SGHKS and CDR2 is YYEKEE (reference sequence). The CDR3 runs to 16 residues. With V trimmed by 0 bases and J by 10 bases, 12 bases remained unmatched. The CDR3 nucleotides are TGTGCCAGCAGCTTGGTTTACATTTCGGGGGGGTTAGAGCAGTTCTTC. Protein product: CASSLVYISGGLEQFF.

V and J are TRBV20-1 and TRBJ1-1; maybe TRBD1 (6 bases). V shed 3 bases and J shed 1 base, with 12 bases lying between them. Per germline, CDR1 DFQATT and CDR2 SNEGSKA (reference sequence). This CDR3 contains 14 residues. CDR3 protein: CSASLRQANTEAFF. In nucleotides, the CDR3 is TGCAGTGCTAGTCTTCGACAGGCGAACACTGAAGCTTTCTTT.

The chain links TRBV7-2 to TRBJ1-5; TRBD1 matches at 7 bases. This CDR3 has 14 amino acids. J gave up 2 bases and V 5 bases, and 3 bases lay outside the gene matches. The germline V gene encodes CDR1 SGHTA and CDR2 FQGNSA. The CDR3 is CASSGTAGNQPQHF. CDR3 nucleotides: TGTGCCAGCAGCGGGACAGCCGGCAATCAGCCCCAGCATTTT.

This chain joins TRBV29-1 and TRBJ2-3; TRBD2 matches at 11 bases. The J segment lost 3 bases and the V segment lost 7 bases, leaving 12 bases of the junction unmatched. The CDR3 loop spans 16 amino acids. Germline assignment: CDR1 SQVTM and CDR2 ANQGSEA. The CDR3 protein is CSARGPLAGGTDTQYF. Here the CDR3 DNA reads TGCAGCGCCCGCGGGCCCCTAGCGGGAGGTACAGATACGCAGTATTTT.

The V gene is TRBV12-3 or TRBV12-4, the J gene TRBJ2-1; 8 bases map to TRBD1. V shed 6 bases and J 4 bases; nucleotides not matched to a gene: 2. The CDR3 has 13 residues. The CDR3 nucleotides are TGTGCCAGCAGCCGGGACAGGTACAATGAGCAGTTCTTC. As protein: CASSRDRYNEQFF.

This clone was recorded once. This chain links TRBV7-3 with TRBJ1-2; TRBD1 might be the D (6 bases). V was trimmed by 5 bases and J by 2 bases, leaving 9 bases between them. The CDR3 is made up of 13 amino acids. The germline V gene has CDR1 SGHTA and CDR2 FQGTGA. The CDR3 is CASSRDTNYGYTF. The CDR3 DNA follows: TGTGCCAGCAGCAGGGACACCAACTATGGCTACACCTTC.

The chain has TRBV29-1 and TRBJ2-3; 7 bases agree with TRBD1. J lost 10 bases, V lost 4 bases, and 14 bases had no gene match. The CDR3 loop spans 14 amino acids. Looked up from germline, CDR1 is SQVTM and CDR2 is ANQGSEA. This CDR3 is CSVVPTSGGNAQYF. The CDR3 DNA is TGCAGCGTTGTTCCAACGTCAGGGGGAAACGCGCAGTATTTT.

The chain is built from TRBV10-3 and TRBJ2-5; TRBD2 aligns across 10 bases. This CDR3 has 14 amino acids. Trimming at V came to 6 bases and at J to 8 bases, leaving 9 bases not matched to a gene. Per germline, CDR1 ENHRY and CDR2 SYGVKD. The CDR3 DNA sequence: TGTGCCATCAGGCCCCACGGGACTAGCGAAACCCAGTACTTC. As protein: CAIRPHGTSETQYF.

V gene TRBV1 combines with J gene TRBJ2-7; the table assigns TRBD2, which was not confirmed against the DNA. TRBV1 is tagged as a pseudogene. The CDR3 consists of 16 residues. CDR3: CTSSRGTSGSDYEQYF. For the CDR3, the DNA is TGCACCAGCAGCCGGGGGACTAGCGGATCCGACTACGAGCAGTACTTC.

The CDR3 DNA sequence: TGTGCCAGCAGTTTAGGGACAGGCTACAATGAGCAGTTCTTC. This translates into CASSLGTGYNEQFF. The chain has TRBV27 and TRBJ2-1, with TRBD1 matching 8 bases. Trimming cost V 2 bases and J 3 bases; bases outside gene matches: 0. The germline gives CDR1 MNHEY, CDR2 SMNVEV (reference sequence). The CDR3 loop spans 14 amino acids.

The chain carries TRBV6-5 and TRBJ1-2; D remains ambiguous. The CDR3 covers 14 residues. The V gene lost 3 bases and the J gene lost 7 bases, with 15 bases spanning the gap. CDR1 is MNHEY, CDR2 SVGAGI, per germline. This chain's CDR3 is CASSYKAGLGGYTF. The DNA of the CDR3 is TGTGCCAGCAGTTATAAGGCAGGACTGGGTGGCTACACCTTC.

V is TRBV19 and J is TRBJ1-2; 12 bases agree with TRBD1. The CDR3 extends over 13 amino acids. V lost 7 bases to trimming and J lost 10 bases; unmatched junction nucleotides: 7. CDR1 is LNHDA, CDR2 SQIVND, per germline (reference sequence). The CDR3 loop reads CASTLGTGGVYTF. The DNA of the CDR3 is TGTGCCAGTACCCTGGGGACAGGGGGCGTCTACACCTTC.